Following are 30 T cell receptor beta chains from one sample sequenced in a study of T cells in Graves' hyperthyroidism and ophthalmopathy. RNA transcripts served as the template for amplifying TCR beta CDR3 regions. When the TCR CDR3 underwent first-round RT-PCR, the HTBI primer set was used. TCRdb re-derived calls from the multiplex PCR reads in MiXCR, one entry per CDR3 protein. The table has a few hundred thousand distinct CDR3 sequences, 11% to 15% seen once. Sequenced material: blood. The origin of the receptors is a woman aged 40 to 50 with Graves' hyperthyroidism.

The V call is TRBV5-8, the J call TRBJ2-5; TRBD2 matches at 10 bases. There are 16 residues in the CDR3. Trimming took 5 bases from V and 0 from J; bases not matched to a gene: 7. Germline V CDR1 and CDR2: SGHTS, YDEGEE. The CDR3, as DNA: TGTGCCAGCAGATCTGGACTAGCGGCGAACCAAGAGACCCAGTACTTC. This sequence encodes CASRSGLAANQETQYF.

The table lists this clonotype with many counts. CDR3 DNA sequence: TGTGCCAGCCCGGCGGCTAGGGCGGGAAACACTGAAGCTTTCTTT. Encoded protein: CASPAARAGNTEAFF. The gene calls are TRBV28 and TRBJ1-1; no clear D. V shed 8 bases and J shed 2 bases, with 18 bases lying between them. Germline V gene lookup returns CDR1 MDHEN and CDR2 SYDVKM. This CDR3 is built from 15 residues.

This clonotype has ten or more counts. The chain couples TRBV20-1 to TRBJ2-1, with TRBD2 matching 7 bases. Germline V lookup: CDR1 DFQATT, CDR2 SNEGSKA (reference sequence). CDR3 length: 12 residues. CDR3 sequence (DNA): TGCAAGGTAGCGGGTGGGACCAATGAGCAGTTCTTC. Its translation is CKVAGGTNEQFF.

At least ten counts were recorded for this clonotype. V and J are TRBV6-1 and TRBJ1-5, with unresolved D. The germline V gene encodes CDR1 MNHNS and CDR2 SASEGT. Trimming took 3 bases from V and 4 from J, leaving 10 bases between them. The CDR3 has 14 amino acids. The CDR3 DNA is TGTGCCAGCAGTGATGCTTTGGCAAATCAGCCCCAGCATTTT. Translated: CASSDALANQPQHF.

This clonotype was seen many times. The chain employs TRBV6-1 and TRBJ1-5; D is unresolved. The V and J ends lost 11 bases and 0 bases respectively, with 11 bases between them. Germline CDR1 is MNHNS and CDR2 is SASEGT. This CDR3 has 13 residues. In nucleotides, the CDR3 is TGTGCCGGAACAAGGGTTAGCAATCAGCCCCAGCATTTT. Protein sequence: CAGTRVSNQPQHF.

Only a few counts were recorded for this clonotype. V and J are TRBV4-2 and TRBJ1-2; 7 bases align to TRBD1. The CDR3 runs 15 residues. The V and J ends lost 4 bases and 0 bases, in that order; junction bases with no gene match: 5. The germline V gene encodes CDR1 LGHNA and CDR2 YNFKEQ. CDR3 region: CASSPSGTANYGYTF. Here the CDR3 DNA reads TGTGCCAGCAGCCCCTCCGGGACAGCTAACTATGGCTACACCTTC.

At least ten counts were recorded for this clonotype. The J gene is TRBJ2-7, the V gene TRBV28; D unclear. In germline, CDR1 is MDHEN, CDR2 SYDVKM. The V end lost 4 bases, the J end lost 0 bases, and 7 bases lay between the germline ends. The CDR3 has 13 residues. This CDR3 reads CASSSRSSYEQYF. The CDR3 nucleotides read TGTGCCAGCAGTTCGAGGAGCTCCTACGAGCAGTACTTC.

The sample holds many counts of this clonotype. The chain uses TRBV5-5 and TRBJ1-5; no definite D call. CDR1 is SGHKS and CDR2 is YYEKEE in the germline V gene (reference sequence). This CDR3 has 13 amino acids. V was trimmed by 3 bases and J by 4 bases, leaving 8 bases between them. This CDR3 reads CASSSYLNQPQHF. The CDR3 nucleotides are TGTGCCAGCAGCTCCTATCTAAATCAGCCCCAGCATTTT. The whole variable domain, remainder taken from reference TRBV5-5 and TRBJ1-5, is DAGVTQSPTHLIKTRGQQVTLRCSPISGHKSVSWYQQVLGQGPQFIFQYYEKEERGRGNFPDRFSARQFPNYSSELNVNALLLGDSALYLCASSSYLNQPQHFGDGTRLSIL.

This clonotype was detected only a few times. J is TRBJ2-2 and V is TRBV19, with TRBD1 matching 8 bases. Germline CDR1 is LNHDA and CDR2 is SQIVND (reference sequence). This CDR3 comprises 13 residues. Trimming removed 7 bases from V and 4 bases from J; junction bases left unmatched: 2. The CDR3 sequence: CASKQGGTGELFF. CDR3 sequence (DNA): TGTGCCAGTAAACAGGGGGGCACCGGGGAGCTGTTTTTT. Full variable domain (outside the CDR3, taken from reference TRBV19 and TRBJ2-2): DGGITQSPKYLFRKEGQNVTLSCEQNLNHDAMYWYRQDPGQGLRLIYYSQIVNDFQKGDIAEGYSVSREKKESFPLTVTSAQKNPTAFYLCASKQGGTGELFFGEGSRLTVL.

The chain is built from TRBV24-1 and TRBJ1-1; weak D call: TRBD1 (6 bases). The CDR3 covers 15 residues. Trimming took 4 bases from V and 7 from J, leaving 18 bases between them. The V gene's germline CDR1 is KGHDR and CDR2 SFDVKD. The DNA of the CDR3 is TGTGCCACCAGTGACTCCAAGACAGGCGCCCTTGAAGCTTTCTTT. Its translation is CATSDSKTGALEAFF.

V usage is TRBV10-3 and J usage is TRBJ1-1; 7 bases match TRBD1. CDR3 size: 16 residues. Losses at the gene ends were 5 bases for V and 2 bases for J; bases not matched to a gene: 11. Germline CDR1 ENHRY, CDR2 SYGVKD. The CDR3 DNA follows: TGTGCCATCAGTTACTCGGGACAGCGTTTCAACACTGAAGCTTTCTTT. It is translated as CAISYSGQRFNTEAFF.

This clonotype was found once. V and J are TRBV19 and TRBJ2-2, with 11 bases aligning to TRBD2. CDR1 is LNHDA, CDR2 SQIVND, per germline (reference sequence). The length of the CDR3 is 15 residues. The V gene end was trimmed by 3 bases and the J gene end by 6 bases; junction bases not matched to a gene: 3. CDR3 sequence reads: CASSIPGLAAGELFF. The CDR3 nucleotides read TGTGCCAGTAGTATTCCGGGACTAGCGGCCGGGGAGCTGTTTTTT.

A few counts support this clonotype. This rearrangement joins TRBV20-1 to TRBJ2-7; the D call may be TRBD1 or TRBD2 (5 bases each). Trimming removed 0 bases at V and 2 bases at J, with 17 bases between. This CDR3 has 16 amino acids. The germline CDR1 and CDR2 sequences are DFQATT and SNEGSKA (reference sequence). The CDR3 is CSARDPVGTTTYEQYF. CDR3 in DNA: TGCAGTGCTAGAGATCCTGTCGGGACCACGACCTACGAGCAGTACTTC.

CDR3 protein: CAGLGQGAPQETQYF. The CDR3 DNA is TGTGCCGGGCTCGGGCAGGGGGCTCCCCAAGAGACCCAGTACTTC. The J gene is TRBJ2-5, the V gene TRBV7-8; 8 positions agree with TRBD1. This CDR3 spans 15 amino acids. Looked up from germline, CDR1 is SGHVS and CDR2 is FQNEAQ. With 11 bases clipped from V and 1 base from J, the junction kept 12 bases outside the gene matches.

Ten or more counts support this clonotype. The chain has TRBV7-3 and TRBJ2-3; D gene uncertain. Germline V gives CDR1 SGHTA, CDR2 FQGTGA. This CDR3 has 13 residues. V lost 5 bases and J lost 11, with 17 bases in between. CDR3 amino acids: CASSRSDWELQYF. The CDR3 region has the DNA TGTGCCAGCAGCCGATCTGACTGGGAATTGCAGTATTTT.

This sequence joins TRBV5-1 and TRBJ1-1, with D maybe TRBD1 (6 bases). Deletions cut 0 bases from V and 5 bases from J, with 20 bases between. CDR3 size: 17 residues. The germline CDR1 and CDR2 sequences are SGHRS and YFSETQ. The CDR3 loop is CASSLVPVGQGLTEAFF. CDR3 sequence (DNA): TGCGCCAGCAGCTTGGTTCCCGTGGGGCAGGGGTTAACTGAAGCTTTCTTT.

This clonotype was seen at least ten times. The gene calls are TRBV6-1 and TRBJ1-2; a possible D gene is TRBD1 (6 bases). The CDR3 extends over 12 amino acids. Germline CDR1 is MNHNS and CDR2 is SASEGT. The ends were cut back, 3 bases at V and 10 bases at J, with 12 bases in the middle. CDR3 region: CASSEPGHLYTF. CDR3 bases: TGTGCCAGCAGTGAGCCGGGACACCTCTACACCTTC.

This clonotype was found many times. The V and J genes are TRBV5-1 and TRBJ2-5, with a tentative D call TRBD1 (5 bases). Looked up from germline, CDR1 is SGHRS and CDR2 is YFSETQ. The CDR3 contains 16 residues. V was trimmed by 0 bases and J by 5 bases, leaving 17 bases between them. The DNA for the CDR3 is TGCGCCAGCAGCTTGGCCCAAGGCCACTCAGGGGAGACCCAGTACTTC. Translating it yields CASSLAQGHSGETQYF.

The chain has TRBV19 and TRBJ2-3; the D call may be TRBD1 or TRBD2 (5 bases each). CDR1 LNHDA and CDR2 SQIVND come from the germline V gene (reference sequence). V was cut by 5 bases and J by 4 bases, with 22 bases left in between. CDR3 length: 17 residues. The CDR3 coding sequence is TGTGCCAGTAGTGCTACCGGGACCCGGGACCCCGCAGATACGCAGTATTTT. It specifies CASSATGTRDPADTQYF.

This clonotype was detected ten times or more. V and J are TRBV2 and TRBJ2-7; D perhaps matches TRBD1 (6 bases). Germline V gene lookup returns CDR1 SNHLY and CDR2 FYNNEI. The V and J ends lost 4 bases and 5 bases respectively, with 12 bases between them. This CDR3 contains 13 residues. DNA of the CDR3: TGTGCCAGCAGTGTTGTACAGGGCAACGAGCAGTACTTC. It translates to CASSVVQGNEQYF.

The chain couples TRBV28 to TRBJ2-1, with TRBD2 matching over 15 bases. CDR1 MDHEN and CDR2 SYDVKM come from the germline V gene. The CDR3 spans 15 residues. V was clipped by 5 bases and J by 10 bases; unmatched bases: 6. This chain's CDR3 is CASSTRGLAGGEQFF. Here the CDR3 DNA reads TGTGCCAGCAGTACACGGGGACTAGCGGGGGGAGAGCAGTTCTTC.

This rearrangement joins TRBV5-6 to TRBJ1-2, with 8 nucleotides matching TRBD1. The CDR3 contains 14 residues. The V and J ends lost 4 bases and 5 bases, in that order; junction bases with no gene match: 7. Germline loops: CDR1 SGHDT, CDR2 YYEEEE. CDR3 protein: CASSRGQGQYGYTF. The CDR3 nucleotides are TGTGCCAGCAGCCGAGGACAGGGCCAATATGGCTACACCTTC.

V and J are TRBV13 and TRBJ2-2; 8 bases align to TRBD1. Germline lookup yields CDR1 PRHDT and CDR2 FYEKMQ (reference sequence). Trimming at V came to 3 bases and at J to 4 bases, leaving 13 bases not matched to a gene. The CDR3 is made up of 18 amino acids. The CDR3 region is CASSLRQGPFHVTGELFF. The CDR3 region has the DNA TGTGCCAGCAGCTTGAGACAGGGGCCGTTCCACGTCACCGGGGAGCTGTTTTTT.

Only a few counts were recorded for this clonotype. The chain employs TRBV11-3 and TRBJ1-4; TRBD1 matches 7 bases. Germline V gene data show CDR1 as SGHNT and CDR2 as YENEEA. The CDR3 is 15 amino acids. V gave up 1 base and J gave up 6 bases; unmatched junction bases: 5. The CDR3 sequence is CASSLAGTAHEKLFF. The CDR3 coding sequence is TGTGCCAGCAGCTTAGCCGGGACAGCCCATGAAAAACTGTTTTTT.

This clonotype was detected many times. This chain joins TRBV10-3 and TRBJ2-7; 8 bases match TRBD2. V lost 5 bases and J lost 3; bases outside the gene matches: 12. CDR3 length: 16 residues. Germline CDR1 reads ENHRY; CDR2 reads SYGVKD. The CDR3 DNA follows: TGTGCCATCAGTCACCCGAGCGGGAGCTACGACTACGAGCAGTACTTC. Its translation is CAISHPSGSYDYEQYF.

This clonotype was counted only a few times. In nucleotides, the CDR3 is TGCGCCAGCAGCTTGTGGGGGGGGGACGCATCGAACACTGAAGCTTTCTTT. Translating gives CASSLWGGDASNTEAFF. The chain couples TRBV5-1 to TRBJ1-1; weak D call: TRBD1 (5 bases). V was trimmed by 1 base and J by 1 base, leaving 17 bases between them. The germline CDR1 and CDR2 sequences are SGHRS and YFSETQ. The CDR3 is 17 residues long. Based on the CDR3 plus reference TRBV5-1 and TRBJ1-1, the full variable domain is KAGVTQTPRYLIKTRGQQVTLSCSPISGHRSVSWYQQTPGQGLQFLFEYFSETQRNKGNFPGRFSGRQFSNSRSEMNVSTLELGDSALYLCASSLWGGDASNTEAFFGQGTRLTVV.

This clonotype has more than one count but fewer than ten. This chain joins TRBV5-8 and TRBJ2-3; no clear D gene. The CDR3 runs 17 residues. The germline V and J ends were trimmed by 0 bases and 2 bases, with 16 bases remaining between them. Germline values: CDR1 SGHTS, CDR2 YDEGEE. The CDR3 DNA reads as TGTGCCAGCAGCTTGGTAAATCGTTTTGCAGACACAGATACGCAGTATTTT. This gives the protein CASSLVNRFADTDTQYF.

At least ten counts were recorded for this clonotype. This chain uses TRBV30 with TRBJ2-7; TRBD1 agrees at 11 bases. Trimming cost V 3 bases and J 4 bases; bases outside gene matches: 2. The CDR3 consists of 13 residues. The germline CDR1 and CDR2 sequences are GTSNPN and SVGIG (reference sequence). As DNA, the CDR3 is TGTGCCTGGAGGGGACAGGGGGAATACGAGCAGTACTTC. Residues: CAWRGQGEYEQYF.

This clonotype has ten or more counts. The gene calls are TRBV18 and TRBJ1-2; TRBD1 aligns across 7 bases. V was pared by 4 bases and J by 0 bases, with 2 bases of the junction left unmatched. Germline CDR1 and CDR2: KGHSH and LQKENI. The CDR3 is made up of 14 amino acids. The CDR3: CASSLGQTNYGYTF. DNA of the CDR3: TGTGCCAGCTCACTGGGACAGACTAACTATGGCTACACCTTC.

This clonotype was found many times. This chain uses TRBV20-1 with TRBJ2-7; 9 bases are a match to TRBD1. CDR3 length: 14 residues. V lost 0 bases, J lost 5 bases, and 5 bases stayed unmatched. The V gene's germline CDR1 is DFQATT and CDR2 SNEGSKA (reference sequence). CDR3 sequence (DNA): TGCAGTGCTAGAGACCGGGACAGGGTCCACGAGCAGTACTTC. As protein: CSARDRDRVHEQYF.